This T cell receptor (beta chain) was captured by sequencing in a study of cytotoxic CD8 clonotypes in ibrutinib-treated CLL. The repertoire was sequenced with immunoSEQ multiplex PCR; TCRdb's copy has only in-frame clones and lacks some. The sample shows about 200,000 clones, about four fifths of them seen only once. Turning to this clone: Its target is unknown.

Overall study findings and caveats: Against age-matched healthy donors, baseline clonality ran higher and tracked circulating CD8+ T-cell counts.

Germline V gene data show CDR1 as MGHDK and CDR2 as SYGVNS. The V gene lost 7 bases and the J gene lost 1 base, with 15 bases spanning the gap. CDR3 size: 15 residues. This chain links TRBV25-1 with TRBJ2-3; D call uncertain. The receptor comes from a human donor with chronic lymphocytic leukemia. The sample here was PBMCs, taken after 12 months of ibrutinib treatment. CDR3 loop: CASISLIGGTDTQYF. The CDR3 DNA reads TGTGCCAGCATTTCCCTTATCGGCGGCACAGATACGCAGTATTTT.